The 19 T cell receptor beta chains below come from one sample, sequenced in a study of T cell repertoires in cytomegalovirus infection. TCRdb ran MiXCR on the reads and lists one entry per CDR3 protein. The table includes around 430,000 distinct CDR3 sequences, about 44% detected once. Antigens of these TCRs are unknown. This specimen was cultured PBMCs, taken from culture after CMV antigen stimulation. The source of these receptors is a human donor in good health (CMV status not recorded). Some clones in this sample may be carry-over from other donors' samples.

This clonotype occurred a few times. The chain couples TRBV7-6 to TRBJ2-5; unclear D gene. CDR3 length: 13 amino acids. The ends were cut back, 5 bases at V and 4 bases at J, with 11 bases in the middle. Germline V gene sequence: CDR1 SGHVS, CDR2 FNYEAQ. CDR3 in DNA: TGTGCCAGCAGCCGTAGCCTCGGAGAGACCCAGTACTTC. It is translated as CASSRSLGETQYF.

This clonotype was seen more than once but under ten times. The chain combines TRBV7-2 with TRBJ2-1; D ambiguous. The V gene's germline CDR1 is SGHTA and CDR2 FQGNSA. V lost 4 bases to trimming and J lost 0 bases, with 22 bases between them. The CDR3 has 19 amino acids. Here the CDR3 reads CASSSSPGPAWSSYNEQFF. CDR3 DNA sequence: TGTGCCAGCAGCTCCTCACCGGGCCCCGCTTGGAGCTCCTACAATGAGCAGTTCTTC.

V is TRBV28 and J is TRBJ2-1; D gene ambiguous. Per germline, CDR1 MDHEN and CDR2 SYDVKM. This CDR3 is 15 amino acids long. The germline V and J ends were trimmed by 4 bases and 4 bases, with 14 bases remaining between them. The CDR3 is CASSSPAATYNEQFF. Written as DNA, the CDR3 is TGTGCCAGCAGTTCACCCGCGGCCACTTACAATGAGCAGTTCTTC.

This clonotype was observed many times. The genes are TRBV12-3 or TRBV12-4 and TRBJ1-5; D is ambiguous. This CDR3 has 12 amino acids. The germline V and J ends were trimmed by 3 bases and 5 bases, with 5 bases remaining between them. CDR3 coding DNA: TGTGCCAGCAGTTTGAGCGATCAGCCCCAGCATTTT. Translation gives CASSLSDQPQHF.

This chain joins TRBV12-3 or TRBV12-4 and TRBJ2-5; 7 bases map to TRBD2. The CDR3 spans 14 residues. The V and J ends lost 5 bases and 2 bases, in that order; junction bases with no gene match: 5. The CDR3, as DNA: TGTGCCAGCAGTACTAGCGTACAACAAGAGACCCAGTACTTC. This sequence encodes CASSTSVQQETQYF.

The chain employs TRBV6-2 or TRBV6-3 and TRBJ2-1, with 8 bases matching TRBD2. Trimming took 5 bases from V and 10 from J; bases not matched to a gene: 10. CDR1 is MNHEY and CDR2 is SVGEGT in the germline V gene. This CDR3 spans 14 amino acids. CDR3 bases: TGTGCCAGCAGTCCGGGACTAGTTGGCTTGGAGCAGTTCTTC. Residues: CASSPGLVGLEQFF.

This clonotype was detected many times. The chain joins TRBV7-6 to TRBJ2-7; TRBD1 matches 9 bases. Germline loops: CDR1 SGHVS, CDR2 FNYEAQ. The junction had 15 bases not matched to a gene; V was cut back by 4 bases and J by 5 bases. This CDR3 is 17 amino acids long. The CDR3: CASSSRRGQGSFNEQYF. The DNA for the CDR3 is TGTGCCAGCAGCTCCAGACGGGGACAGGGTTCGTTCAACGAGCAGTACTTC.

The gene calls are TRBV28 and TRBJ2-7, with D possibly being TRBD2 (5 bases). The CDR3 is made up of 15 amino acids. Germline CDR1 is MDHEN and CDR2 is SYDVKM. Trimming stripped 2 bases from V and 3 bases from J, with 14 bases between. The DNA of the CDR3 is TGTGCCAGCAGTTTAAGGACTCTGCAATTCTACGAGCAGTACTTC. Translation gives CASSLRTLQFYEQYF.

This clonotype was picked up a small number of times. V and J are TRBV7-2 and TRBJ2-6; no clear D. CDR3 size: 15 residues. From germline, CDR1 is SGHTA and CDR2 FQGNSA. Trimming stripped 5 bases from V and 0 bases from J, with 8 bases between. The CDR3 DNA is TGTGCCAGCAGCCGATCGGTCTCTGGGGCCAACGTCCTGACTTTC. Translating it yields CASSRSVSGANVLTF. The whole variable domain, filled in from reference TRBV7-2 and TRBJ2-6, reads GAGVSQSPSNKVTEKGKDVELRCDPISGHTALYWYRQSLGQGLEFLIYFQGNSAPDKSGLPSDRFSAERTGGSVSTLTIQRTQQEDSAVYLCASSRSVSGANVLTFGAGSRLTVL.

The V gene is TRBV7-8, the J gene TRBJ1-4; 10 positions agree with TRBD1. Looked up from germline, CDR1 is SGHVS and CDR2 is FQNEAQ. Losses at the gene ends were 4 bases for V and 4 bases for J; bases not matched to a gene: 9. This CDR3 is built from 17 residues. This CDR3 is CASSSFDRGLVNEKLFF. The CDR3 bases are TGTGCCAGCAGCTCATTCGACAGGGGGCTAGTTAATGAAAAACTGTTTTTT.

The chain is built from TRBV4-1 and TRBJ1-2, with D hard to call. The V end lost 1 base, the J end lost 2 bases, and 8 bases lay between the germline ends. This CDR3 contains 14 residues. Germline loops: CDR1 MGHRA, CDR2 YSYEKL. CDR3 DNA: TGCGCCAGCAGCCAAGTGTTACGGAACTATGGCTACACCTTC. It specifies CASSQVLRNYGYTF.

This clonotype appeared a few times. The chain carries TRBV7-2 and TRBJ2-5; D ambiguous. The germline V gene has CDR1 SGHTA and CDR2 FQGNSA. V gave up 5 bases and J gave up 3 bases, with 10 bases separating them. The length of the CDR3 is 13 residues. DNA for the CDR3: TGTGCCAGCAGCCGCCCCGGAGAAGAGACCCAGTACTTC. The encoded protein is CASSRPGEETQYF.

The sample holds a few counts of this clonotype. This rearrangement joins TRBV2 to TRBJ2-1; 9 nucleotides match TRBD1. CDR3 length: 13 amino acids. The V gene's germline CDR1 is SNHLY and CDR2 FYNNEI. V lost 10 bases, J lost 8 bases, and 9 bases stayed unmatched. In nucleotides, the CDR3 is TGTGCCACTGAAGGGGACAGGGCCGATGAGCAGTTCTTC. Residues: CATEGDRADEQFF.

This CDR3 reads CASSLGGLGDGTQYF. The CDR3 region has the DNA TGTGCCAGCAGCTTAGGGGGTTTGGGGGACGGGACCCAGTACTTC. This chain connects TRBV7-2 to TRBJ2-5; the D call may be TRBD1 or TRBD2 (5 bases each). This CDR3 spans 15 amino acids. Trimming removed 1 base at V and 7 bases at J, with 16 bases between. Germline values: CDR1 SGHTA, CDR2 FQGNSA.

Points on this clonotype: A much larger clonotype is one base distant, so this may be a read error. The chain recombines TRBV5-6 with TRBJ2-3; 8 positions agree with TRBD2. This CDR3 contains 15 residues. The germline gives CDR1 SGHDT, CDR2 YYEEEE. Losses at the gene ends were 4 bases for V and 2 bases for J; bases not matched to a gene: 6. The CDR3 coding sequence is TGTGCCAGCAGCCGAAGCGGGAGAATCACAGATACGCAGTATTTT. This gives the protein CASSRSGRITDTQYF.

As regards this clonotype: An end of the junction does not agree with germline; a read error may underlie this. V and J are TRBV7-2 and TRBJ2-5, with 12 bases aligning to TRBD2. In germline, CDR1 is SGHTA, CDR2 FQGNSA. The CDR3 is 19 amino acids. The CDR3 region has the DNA TGTGCCAGCAGCTTAGGGCTAGCGGGAGGGCCGGGTTTTCAAGAGGCCCAGTACTTC. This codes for CASSLGLAGGPGFQEAQYF.

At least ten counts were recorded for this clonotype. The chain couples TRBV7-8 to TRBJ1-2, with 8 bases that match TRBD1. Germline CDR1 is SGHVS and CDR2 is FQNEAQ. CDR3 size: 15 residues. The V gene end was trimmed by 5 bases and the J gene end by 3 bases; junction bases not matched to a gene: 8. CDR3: CASSGRTGSDYGYTF. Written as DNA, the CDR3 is TGTGCCAGCAGCGGAAGGACAGGGAGTGACTATGGCTACACCTTC.

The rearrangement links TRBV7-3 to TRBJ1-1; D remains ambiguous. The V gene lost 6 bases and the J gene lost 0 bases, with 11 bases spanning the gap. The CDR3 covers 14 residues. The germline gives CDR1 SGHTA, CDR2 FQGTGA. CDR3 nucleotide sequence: TGTGCCAGCAGAAAAGTGGGGATGAACACTGAAGCTTTCTTT. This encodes CASRKVGMNTEAFF.

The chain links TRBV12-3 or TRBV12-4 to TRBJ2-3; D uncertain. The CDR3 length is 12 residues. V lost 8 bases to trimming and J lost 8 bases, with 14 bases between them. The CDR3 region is CASAPSPSTQYF. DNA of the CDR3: TGTGCCAGCGCCCCCTCCCCCAGTACGCAGTATTTT.